This is a list of T cell receptor beta chains from one sample in a study of blood T cells in healthy people across ages. TCRdb used MiXCR to reprocess the 5' RACE reads, holding one entry per CDR3 protein. The sample carries roughly 1,500,000 distinct CDR3 sequences, around 36% recorded once. Sequencing input: blood. The receptors were sampled from a woman in her twenties or thirties in good health. CDR3s include the opening cysteine and the closing phenylalanine or tryptophan. A D gene is named only where the DNA matches it firmly. Only part of the rows carry a size: once, few, many, or a class if the clone is expanded.

.	.	TRBV20-1	TRBJ2-7	TGCAGTGCTAGTATAGGCCGGGGAAGTTACGAGCAGTACTTC	CSASIGRGSYEQYF
.	.	TRBV24-1	TRBJ2-1	TGTGCCACCAGGGAGGATACAGGGTCGAATGAGCAGTTCTTC	CATREDTGSNEQFF
TRBD1	many	TRBV7-2	TRBJ2-7	TGTGCCAGCAGTCGTCCGGGACAGGGGAACTACGAGCAGTACTTC	CASSRPGQGNYEQYF
.	.	TRBV9	TRBJ2-1	TGTGCCAGCAGCGCCGCGGGACAGATCTACAATGAGCAGTTCTTC	CASSAAGQIYNEQFF
TRBD1	few	TRBV30	TRBJ1-5	TGTGCCTGGAGTGATTACAGGGGGCAGCCCCAGCATTTT	CAWSDYRGQPQHF
.	.	TRBV4-1	TRBJ2-1	TGCGCCAAGCCGCAGGGTGATGACAATGAGCAGTTCTTC	CAKPQGDDNEQFF
.	.	TRBV12-3/TRBV12-4	TRBJ2-3	TGTGCCAGCTGTGGGGCTAGCACAGATGCGCAGTATTTT	CASCGASTDAQYF
.	.	TRBV11-2	TRBJ2-3	TGTGCCAGCAGCTTCGCAACCTGGGGGGCTAGCACAGATACGCAGTATTTT	CASSFATWGASTDTQYF
TRBD1	once	TRBV3-1	TRBJ1-1	TGTGCCAGCAGCCAAGAGGGGACAGCTCTCCAGAACACTGAAGCTTTCTTT	CASSQEGTALQNTEAFF
.	.	TRBV7-9	TRBJ1-1	TGTGCCAGCAGCCTCCCTAATTGGGGAAAACTCATGAACACTGAAGCTTTCTTT	CASSLPNWGKLMNTEAFF
.	few	TRBV9	TRBJ2-1	TGTGCCAGCAGCCCAGGGGGCGGGGGCTGGGCAAGCTTCTCCTACAATGAGCAGTTCTTC	CASSPGGGGWASFSYNEQFF
.	few	TRBV6-2/TRBV6-3	TRBJ1-2	TGTGCCAGCAGTTCCTCTCTCGATTTGAACTATGGCTACACCTTC	CASSSSLDLNYGYTF
.	many	TRBV6-5	TRBJ2-1	TGTGCCAGCAGTTACTCTTGGCTCTATCGGTATGAGCAGTTCTTC	CASSYSWLYRYEQFF
.	many	TRBV20-1	TRBJ2-7	TGCAGTGCTAGATCGGCGGGGACTCTGTCCTACGAGCAGTACTTC	CSARSAGTLSYEQYF
.	.	TRBV20-1	TRBJ2-5	TGCAGTGCTAGAGTCGACCCGATAACGAGGACAAGGTACCAAGAGACCCAGTACTTC	CSARVDPITRTRYQETQYF
TRBD2	.	TRBV24-1	TRBJ2-1	TGTGCCACCAGTGATTTGGGCGGGAGGAATTACAATGAGCAGTTCTTC	CATSDLGGRNYNEQFF
.	.	TRBV3-1	TRBJ2-7	TGTGCCAGCAGCCAAGTTCCATCACGGGACGAGCAGTACTTC	CASSQVPSRDEQYF
TRBD2	once	TRBV9	TRBJ2-7	TGTGCCAGCAGCGCCCGGCCTAGCGGATCCCCGGGGTACGAGCAGTACTTC	CASSARPSGSPGYEQYF